This T cell receptor (beta chain) was identified during a study of a mutant IDH1 vaccine in newly diagnosed glioma. For the study at large: Treated patients, 62.5% male and about 38% female, averaged about 42 years of age.

V shed 2 bases and J shed 0 bases, with 14 bases lying between them. CDR1 is SGHKS and CDR2 is YYEKEE in the germline V gene (reference sequence). The CDR3 is made up of 17 amino acids. On this clone: Its antigen is undetermined.

The sample's time point: week 11, during vaccination. Vaccination used 300 ug of mutant IDH1 20-mer peptide per dose, with topical imiquimod. The repertoire was sequenced with immunoSEQ multiplex PCR; TCRdb's copy has only in-frame clones and lacks some. The profile covers 110,000 or so clones, with 85% to 90% appearing a single time and around 0.61% taken by the ten largest. The chain combines TRBV5-5 with TRBJ1-4; D possibly corresponds to TRBD1 (5 bases). The sample was PBMCs, taken from a glioma patient whose treatment included an IDH1 peptide vaccine. The receptor was derived from a woman in her fifties or sixties with glioma. This chain's CDR3 is CASSLRGPGATNEKLFF. The CDR3 DNA is TGTGCCAGCAGCTTAAGGGGACCGGGAGCAACTAATGAAAAACTGTTTTTT.